What follows are 6 T cell receptor beta chains derived from one specimen sequenced in a study of blood T cell repertoires in COVID-19. Produced via immunoSEQ multiplex PCR; TCRdb's table is partial and in-frame only. The sample consists of roughly 250,000 clones, approximately 90% of them appearing once. What was sequenced was peripheral blood. The origin of the receptors is a man aged 25-40 years with acute or convalescent COVID-19.

The rearrangement uses TRBV11-2 and TRBJ1-2; D unresolved. CDR1 is SGHAT, CDR2 FQNNGV, per germline. This CDR3 is 15 amino acids long. V was cut by 5 bases and J by 4 bases, with 17 bases left in between. The CDR3 region is CASSPGLLSPYGYTF. Written as DNA, the CDR3 is TGTGCCAGCAGCCCCGGACTACTGTCTCCCTATGGCTACACCTTC.

This clone was counted a single time. The rearrangement joins TRBV20-1 to TRBJ2-7; TRBD2 aligns across 7 bases. CDR3 size: 15 residues. The ends lost 3 bases at V and 2 bases at J; junction bases unmatched: 10. CDR1 and CDR2 from the germline V gene are DFQATT and SNEGSKA (reference sequence). The CDR3 coding sequence is TGCAGTGCTAGTTGGGGGGGGGTTAAAACCTACGAGCAGTACTTC. Residues: CSASWGGVKTYEQYF.

The chain links TRBV12-5 to TRBJ1-1; 8 bases align to TRBD1. The V gene end was trimmed by 4 bases and the J gene end by 7 bases; junction bases not matched to a gene: 5. This CDR3 comprises 13 residues. Germline loops: CDR1 LGHNT, CDR2 FRNRAP. DNA for the CDR3: TGTGCTAGTGGTTACCCGACAGGGGTTGAAGCTTTCTTT. Translation: CASGYPTGVEAFF.

The count of this clone is one. The V gene is TRBV2, the J gene TRBJ1-2, with D perhaps TRBD1 (5 bases). The germline gives CDR1 SNHLY, CDR2 FYNNEI. The length of the CDR3 is 12 residues. Trimming took off 6 bases at V and 2 bases at J, with 7 bases between the two ends. This chain's CDR3 is CASSAGNYGYTF. The CDR3 bases are TGTGCCAGCAGCGCAGGGAACTATGGCTACACCTTC.

The chain carries TRBV13 and TRBJ1-6, with 9 bases identical to TRBD1. This CDR3 has 17 amino acids. CDR1 is PRHDT and CDR2 is FYEKMQ in the germline V gene (reference sequence). Losses at the gene ends were 4 bases for V and 13 bases for J; bases not matched to a gene: 17. CDR3 region: CASSSPSPGTGLNPLHF. Here the CDR3 DNA reads TGTGCCAGCAGCTCTCCTTCCCCCGGGACAGGGCTAAACCCCCTCCACTTT. The full variable domain, rest sourced from reference TRBV13 and TRBJ1-6, is AAGVIQSPRHLIKEKRETATLKCYPIPRHDTVYWYQQGPGQDPQFLISFYEKMQSDKGSIPDRFSAQQFSDYHSELNMSSLELGDSALYFCASSSPSPGTGLNPLHFGNGTRLTVT.

The chain joins TRBV24-1 to TRBJ2-1; D might be TRBD2 (5 bases). The CDR3 runs to 14 residues. The germline gives CDR1 KGHDR, CDR2 SFDVKD. With 4 bases removed from V and 5 bases from J, the gap between germline ends came to 11 bases. The CDR3 region is CATSDPRGNNEQFF. CDR3 nucleotides: TGTGCCACCAGTGACCCTCGGGGAAACAATGAGCAGTTCTTC.